These 30 T cell receptor beta chains were all obtained from the same sample, sequenced in a study of regulatory T cells in long-lasting Graves disease. Relying on iRepertoire HTBI primers and Arm-PCR of CDR3 regions, the team built TCR beta libraries. TCRdb recomputed calls from the multiplex PCR reads with MiXCR, one row per CDR3 protein. Found here are around 400,000 distinct CDR3 sequences, 12% of them singletons; the top ten hold approximately 19%. Time point noted: newly diagnosed GD, antithyroid drugs for less than 3 months. Isolated PBMC RNA provided the starting material for the TCR library. The sample also formed part of further work on T cells in Graves' hyperthyroidism and ophthalmopathy.

Sample: peripheral blood mononuclear cells (PBMCs), taken at new diagnosis, from a patient treated with antithyroid drugs. The source of these receptors is a woman younger than 35 with Graves disease.

Worth noting for this clonotype: A single base separates this from a much larger clone, so it may be a read error. The V and J genes are TRBV6-2 or TRBV6-3 and TRBJ1-2; D not resolved. This CDR3 is 14 amino acids long. Per the germline V gene, CDR1 is MNHEY and CDR2 is SVGEGT. CDR3 sequence (DNA): TGTGCCAGCACGAAGGCACGGCTGGACTCTGGCTGCACCTTC. Translated: CASTKARLDSGCTF.

This clonotype was observed at least ten times. This chain connects TRBV6-5 to TRBJ1-1, with 8 bases that match TRBD1. Germline CDR1 and CDR2: MNHEY and SVGAGI. The CDR3 is 13 amino acids. V shed 4 bases and J 7 bases; nucleotides not matched to a gene: 5. The CDR3 nucleotides read TGTGCCAGCAGTTTCCCGGGACAGGATGAAGCTTTCTTT. Its translation is CASSFPGQDEAFF.

The genes are TRBV5-4 and TRBJ1-4, with D maybe TRBD1 (5 bases). V lost 1 base, J lost 8 bases, and 12 bases lay in between. This CDR3 is built from 14 residues. Germline V gives CDR1 SGHNT, CDR2 YYREEE (reference sequence). The CDR3 region has the DNA TGTGCCAGCAGCTTGCGGGGGTCTGAGGAAAAACTGTTTTTT. Amino acid sequence: CASSLRGSEEKLFF.

V gene TRBV18 combines with J gene TRBJ2-2, with D possibly TRBD2 on 6 matching bases. V lost 2 bases and J 2 bases, leaving 12 bases between the germline ends. CDR1 and CDR2 from the germline V gene are KGHSH and LQKENI. This CDR3 comprises 16 residues. CDR3 sequence: CASSPTRELNTGELFF. CDR3 DNA sequence: TGTGCCAGCTCACCAACCCGGGAGTTAAACACCGGGGAGCTGTTTTTT.

There are many counts of this clonotype. The chain combines TRBV5-1 with TRBJ2-3; possible D gene TRBD2, 5 bases. The germline gives CDR1 SGHRS, CDR2 YFSETQ. The CDR3 runs 15 residues. Trimming shortened V by 1 base and J by 2 bases, and 11 bases separated the two germline ends. CDR3 DNA: TGCGCCAGCAGCTTGAGGACTGGGGACACAGATACGCAGTATTTT. Translated: CASSLRTGDTDTQYF.

Only a few counts were recorded for this clonotype. This chain uses TRBV3-1 with TRBJ2-1; D is possibly TRBD1 (6 bases). Germline values: CDR1 LGHDT, CDR2 YNNKEL (reference sequence). The V gene lost 5 bases and the J gene lost 0 bases, with 14 bases spanning the gap. This CDR3 comprises 16 residues. The CDR3 region has the DNA TGTGCCAGCAGCGATGGACCGGACAGCTCCTACAATGAGCAGTTCTTC. Protein: CASSDGPDSSYNEQFF.

This clonotype was detected many times. The V call is TRBV27, the J call TRBJ2-1, with a possible D match to TRBD2 (5 bases). With 2 bases removed from V and 7 bases from J, the gap between germline ends came to 12 bases. The CDR3 covers 14 residues. CDR1 is MNHEY, CDR2 SMNVEV, per germline (reference sequence). The CDR3 nucleotides are TGTGCCAGCAGTTTAGGGAGTACGGTAAATGAGCAGTTCTTC. This translates into CASSLGSTVNEQFF.

This clonotype was detected once. A much larger clone differs by one base, so this may be a read error. This is likely a read error, given that the CDR3 carries no conserved phenylalanine or tryptophan at its end. This chain joins TRBV5-1 and TRBJ2-3; 9 nucleotides agree with TRBD2. The junction had 12 bases not matched to a gene; V was cut back by 1 base and J by 6 bases. The V gene's germline CDR1 is SGHRS and CDR2 YFSETQ. The CDR3 contains 17 residues. This CDR3 reads CASSLILAGANGDTQYL. The CDR3 region has the DNA TGCGCCAGCAGCTTGATACTAGCGGGTGCTAACGGGGATACGCAGTATCTT.

The chain employs TRBV20-1 and TRBJ2-5; D is possibly TRBD1 or TRBD2 (5 bases each). The CDR3 runs 16 residues. Trimming took off 2 bases at V and 5 bases at J, with 21 bases between the two ends. CDR1 is DFQATT and CDR2 is SNEGSKA in the germline V gene (reference sequence). CDR3 sequence (DNA): TGCAGTGCTAGAAAAGCAGGGATCGGGGATGGGGAGACCCAGTACTTC. It specifies CSARKAGIGDGETQYF.

Many counts were recorded for this clonotype. CDR3 region: CASSRGVDSYVNYGYTF. CDR3 sequence (DNA): TGTGCCAGCAGTCGCGGGGTCGACAGTTACGTTAACTATGGCTACACCTTC. The chain recombines TRBV6-1 with TRBJ1-2; D might be TRBD1 (5 bases). CDR1 and CDR2 (germline): MNHNS, SASEGT. The V and J ends lost 5 bases and 1 base respectively, with 20 bases between them. The CDR3 covers 17 residues.

The rearrangement joins TRBV29-1 to TRBJ1-1; D is possibly TRBD1 (5 bases). CDR3 size: 11 residues. Deletions cut 8 bases from V and 7 bases from J, with 14 bases between. The germline V gene has CDR1 SQVTM and CDR2 ANQGSEA. The CDR3: CSLHGGSEAFF. The CDR3 region has the DNA TGCAGCTTACACGGGGGGAGTGAAGCTTTCTTT.

This clonotype was counted at least ten times. The rearrangement uses TRBV28 and TRBJ2-1; TRBD1 aligns across 12 bases. Germline V gene sequence: CDR1 MDHEN, CDR2 SYDVKM. J was trimmed by 12 bases and V by 1 base; bases with no gene match: 13. The CDR3 length is 17 residues. CDR3 protein: CASSLSGTGGSLVGQFF. CDR3 coding DNA: TGTGCCAGCAGTTTATCCGGGACAGGGGGCTCTCTCGTCGGGCAGTTCTTC.

The chain combines TRBV20-1 with TRBJ2-2; no firm D call. The CDR3 consists of 13 residues. Germline CDR1 DFQATT, CDR2 SNEGSKA (reference sequence). Trimming left V 3 bases short and J 4 bases short, with 9 bases between. The CDR3 is CSASQRSTGELFF. In nucleotides, the CDR3 is TGCAGTGCTAGCCAAAGAAGCACCGGGGAGCTGTTTTTT.

J is TRBJ1-1 and V is TRBV27; possibly TRBD1 for D (6 bases). CDR3 length: 14 residues. Germline-derived CDR1 and CDR2 are MNHEY and SMNVEV (reference sequence). Trimming removed 5 bases at V and 4 bases at J, with 14 bases between. CDR3 sequence: CASSPGARITEAFF. For the CDR3, the DNA is TGTGCCAGCAGTCCAGGGGCCAGGATCACTGAAGCTTTCTTT.

This clonotype was seen only a few times. The chain recombines TRBV25-1 with TRBJ2-6; D is perhaps TRBD1 (7 bases). V was trimmed by 6 bases and J by 0 bases, leaving 24 bases between them. CDR1 and CDR2 from the germline V gene are MGHDK and SYGVNS. CDR3 length equals 20 residues. CDR3 amino acids: CASRAPGTVGGGSGANVLTF. CDR3 bases: TGTGCCAGCAGGGCCCCCGGGACAGTCGGGGGTGGCTCTGGGGCCAACGTCCTGACTTTC.

This clonotype has a count of ten or more. The genes are TRBV14 and TRBJ1-1; D remains unclear. This CDR3 has 17 amino acids. Trimming removed 0 bases at V and 0 bases at J, with 14 bases between. The germline V gene has CDR1 SGHDN and CDR2 FVKESK. Written as DNA, the CDR3 is TGTGCCAGCAGCCAAGATTCCGGGATACTTATGAACACTGAAGCTTTCTTT. Protein sequence: CASSQDSGILMNTEAFF.

This clonotype was seen repeatedly, ten times or more. J is TRBJ2-1 and V is TRBV25-1, with 7 bases that match TRBD2. The CDR3 sequence is 15 residues long. J was trimmed by 2 bases and V by 4 bases; bases with no gene match: 5. CDR1 is MGHDK, CDR2 SYGVNS, per germline. In nucleotides, the CDR3 is TGTGCCAGCAGTGTTGGCGGGGGACCCTACAATGAGCAGTTCTTC. Translation: CASSVGGGPYNEQFF.

This clonotype has a count of ten or more. The rearrangement joins TRBV7-2 to TRBJ1-2; tentatively, D is TRBD1 (5 bases). Per germline, CDR1 SGHTA and CDR2 FQGNSA. Between the trimmed V and J ends, which lost 3 bases and 5 bases, there was a span of 13 bases. The CDR3 is 14 amino acids. The CDR3 reads CASSLGPALYGYTF. CDR3 nucleotide sequence: TGTGCCAGCAGCTTGGGACCGGCCTTGTATGGCTACACCTTC.

There are many counts of this clonotype. CDR3 in amino acids: CASSLLGLAGGTDTQYF. The CDR3 bases are TGTGCCAGCAGTCTCCTGGGCCTAGCGGGGGGCACAGATACGCAGTATTTT. The gene calls are TRBV27 and TRBJ2-3, with TRBD2 matching 10 bases. The CDR3 has 17 residues. V gave up 5 bases and J gave up 1 base; unmatched junction bases: 9. CDR1 and CDR2 from the germline V gene are MNHEY and SMNVEV (reference sequence).

This clonotype appeared a few times. V is TRBV4-3 and J is TRBJ1-4; D is unresolved. Germline V gene sequence: CDR1 LGHNA, CDR2 YSLEER. The ends were cut back, 4 bases at V and 4 bases at J, with 16 bases in the middle. The CDR3 sequence is 16 residues long. The CDR3 DNA reads as TGCGCCAGCAGCCCTCAGATCGGGCCTATTAATGAAAAACTGTTTTTT. This sequence encodes CASSPQIGPINEKLFF.

This clonotype showed up many times. The V call is TRBV7-3, the J call TRBJ2-2; 7 bases agree with TRBD1. This CDR3 is built from 17 residues. Trimming removed 2 bases from V and 2 bases from J; junction bases left unmatched: 8. The V gene's germline CDR1 is SGHTA and CDR2 FQGTGA. Written as DNA, the CDR3 is TGTGCCAGCAGCTTAGACAGGGATTCGGGCAACACCGGGGAGCTGTTTTTT. Translation gives CASSLDRDSGNTGELFF.

At least ten counts were recorded for this clonotype. This chain links TRBV20-1 with TRBJ1-2, with a weak D call TRBD1 (5 bases). This CDR3 has 14 residues. From germline, CDR1 is DFQATT and CDR2 SNEGSKA (reference sequence). V dropped 4 bases and J dropped 7 bases, with 19 bases sitting between them. CDR3 loop: CSATRVKFGGGYTF. The CDR3, as DNA: TGCAGTGCTACCCGGGTTAAGTTTGGGGGTGGCTACACCTTC.

Many counts were recorded for this clonotype. At one of its ends the junction is not consistent with the germline gene, which may arise from a read error. The chain recombines TRBV27 with TRBJ2-7, with D possibly TRBD1 on 5 matching bases. This CDR3 has 15 residues. The germline gives CDR1 MNHEY, CDR2 SMNVEV (reference sequence). The CDR3 loop is CASRLYRGLTYEQYF. Here the CDR3 DNA reads TGTGCCAGCAGGTTATATAGGGGTCTAACCTACGAGCAGTACTTC.

This clonotype was seen a handful of times. CDR3 amino acids: CASSSRQENTEAFF. CDR3 in DNA: TGTGCCAGCAGTTCCCGACAGGAGAACACTGAAGCTTTCTTT. This chain uses TRBV6-5 with TRBJ1-1; D is perhaps TRBD1 (6 bases). The CDR3 totals 14 residues. Germline V gene lookup returns CDR1 MNHEY and CDR2 SVGAGI. The ends were cut back, 4 bases at V and 1 base at J, with 10 bases in the middle.

This clonotype was seen many times. The rearrangement uses TRBV7-9 and TRBJ2-2; 10 bases line up with TRBD1. Looked up from germline, CDR1 is SEHNR and CDR2 is FQNEAQ (reference sequence). CDR3 length: 17 amino acids. V dropped 5 bases and J dropped 4; count of bases not matched to a gene: 10. CDR3 sequence reads: CASSPSWDRGRTGELFF. CDR3 coding DNA: TGTGCCAGCAGCCCGTCCTGGGACAGGGGTCGCACCGGGGAGCTGTTTTTT. Full variable domain (rest looked up from reference TRBV7-9 and TRBJ2-2): DTGVSQNPRHKITKRGQNVTFRCDPISEHNRLYWYRQTLGQGPEFLTYFQNEAQLEKSRLLSDRFSAERPKGSFSTLEIQRTEQGDSAMYLCASSPSWDRGRTGELFFGEGSRLTVL.

This clonotype was seen many times. The gene calls are TRBV27 and TRBJ2-7; no clear D gene. This CDR3 region has 13 residues. CDR1 is MNHEY, CDR2 SMNVEV, per germline (reference sequence). Trimming took 2 bases from V and 4 from J, leaving 9 bases between them. CDR3 sequence (DNA): TGTGCCAGCAGTTTAATGCCGGGTTACGAGCAGTACGTC. Translated: CASSLMPGYEQYV.

The chain combines TRBV7-6 with TRBJ1-4, with TRBD1 matching over 8 bases. The V gene end was trimmed by 6 bases and the J gene end by 5 bases; junction bases not matched to a gene: 8. This CDR3 region has 15 residues. Germline lookup yields CDR1 SGHVS and CDR2 FNYEAQ. The CDR3 reads CASRDGRGLNEKLFF. The DNA for the CDR3 is TGTGCCAGCAGGGATGGCAGGGGGCTGAATGAAAAACTGTTTTTT.

The chain links TRBV5-6 to TRBJ2-3; 10 positions match TRBD2. Germline CDR1 and CDR2: SGHDT and YYEEEE. After removal of 0 bases from V and 4 bases from J, the junction contained 5 bases not matched to a gene. This CDR3 spans 16 amino acids. The CDR3 protein is CASSLGLAGEADTQYF. DNA of the CDR3: TGTGCCAGCAGCTTGGGGCTAGCGGGAGAAGCAGATACGCAGTATTTT.

There are many counts of this clonotype. The chain is built from TRBV4-1 and TRBJ1-2; D perhaps matches TRBD1 (5 bases). V was clipped by 8 bases and J by 2 bases, with 18 bases between them. CDR3 length: 15 amino acids. Germline CDR1 MGHRA, CDR2 YSYEKL. As DNA, the CDR3 is TGCGCCAGCGGGGGAGGGTTGCGGTGGAACTATGGCTACACCTTC. Translating it yields CASGGGLRWNYGYTF.

This clonotype was observed many times. The chain is built from TRBV11-2 and TRBJ2-3, with 10 positions matching TRBD1. Germline V gene sequence: CDR1 SGHAT, CDR2 FQNNGV. Trimming took 2 bases from V and 5 from J; bases not matched to a gene: 4. This CDR3 comprises 15 residues. The CDR3 nucleotides read TGTGCCAGCAGCTTAAGCGGGACAGGGGAAGATACGCAGTATTTT. Translating it yields CASSLSGTGEDTQYF.